Shown below are 4 T cell receptor beta chains from a single sample sequenced in a study of cytomegalovirus exposure and HLA in healthy donors. This PCR relied on a set of 60 Vbeta primers and 13 Jbeta primers. The assay was immunoSEQ multiplex PCR, and TCRdb's table has in-frame clones only and misses some. Altogether under 95,000 clones are present, roughly 75% being singletons, with the ten largest covering around 0.96%. The material sequenced was PBMCs. The source of these receptors is a male donor in good health and CMV-seronegative.

This clone has a single count. The chain combines TRBV6-1 with TRBJ2-5; 10 nucleotides match TRBD2. Germline CDR1 is MNHNS and CDR2 is SASEGT. The J segment lost 5 bases and the V segment lost 2 bases, leaving 14 bases of the junction unmatched. This CDR3 contains 18 residues. As DNA, the CDR3 is TGTGCCAGCAGTGAACATCTCTGGCTAGCGGGGGTCACGGAGACCCAGTACTTC. It specifies CASSEHLWLAGVTETQYF.

V and J are TRBV25-1 and TRBJ1-1; 10 positions agree with TRBD1. CDR3 length: 14 amino acids. The germline gives CDR1 MGHDK, CDR2 SYGVNS. Trimming removed 7 bases from V and 4 bases from J; junction bases left unmatched: 6. As DNA, the CDR3 is TGTGCCAGCACAGACAGGGGGCGAATCACTGAAGCTTTCTTT. Amino acid sequence: CASTDRGRITEAFF.

V gene TRBV2 combines with J gene TRBJ2-1; TRBD2 aligns across 15 bases. The CDR3 is made up of 16 amino acids. The J segment lost 5 bases and the V segment lost 4 bases, leaving 3 bases of the junction unmatched. The germline V gene encodes CDR1 SNHLY and CDR2 FYNNEI. The CDR3 region has the DNA TGTGCCAGCAGTGCTGGGACTAGCGGGAGGCACAATGAGCAGTTCTTC. As protein: CASSAGTSGRHNEQFF.

The rearrangement links TRBV7-2 to TRBJ2-1; the D gene is possibly TRBD1 (5 bases). Deletions cut 5 bases from V and 2 bases from J, with 16 bases between. Germline CDR1 reads SGHTA; CDR2 reads FQGNSA. The CDR3 extends over 16 amino acids. The CDR3 loop reads CASSRTGSVAYNEQFF. For the CDR3, the DNA is TGTGCCAGCAGCCGAACAGGTTCCGTCGCCTACAATGAGCAGTTCTTC.